A single sample is the source of the 6 T cell receptor beta chains below, sequenced in a study of beta chain features in type 1 diabetes. Whole-study results and caveats: Shortening that was moderate but significant affected the TCRB CDR3s of Type 1 diabetes patients in all four CD4+ subsets.

No antigens are known for them. The study reverse transcribed the entire isolated RNA, so it sequenced expressed TCRB transcripts. Using immunoSEQ multiplex PCR, the repertoire was profiled, and TCRdb retains in-frame clones only, with some absent. This table holds about 280,000 clones, approximately 16% found once. Specimen: naive CD4+ T cells from blood. These receptor sequences come from a man younger than 35 with type 1 diabetes.

A few counts support this clone. The chain links TRBV20-1 to TRBJ1-2; D may be TRBD1 (6 bases). The V end was cut by 5 bases, the J end by 4 bases, with 8 bases between. Germline-derived CDR1 and CDR2 are DFQATT and SNEGSKA (reference sequence). The CDR3 loop spans 11 amino acids. In DNA form, the CDR3 reads TGCAGTGCTCCAGGGGCCTATGGCTACACCTTC. Translation gives CSAPGAYGYTF.

This clone has only a few counts. The rearrangement joins TRBV10-3 to TRBJ2-7, with TRBD1 matching 8 bases. V trimming: 7 bases; J trimming: 5 bases; junction bases outside the gene matches: 4. The CDR3 length is 12 residues. From germline, CDR1 is ENHRY and CDR2 SYGVKD. The CDR3: CAINQGAHEQYF. Written as DNA, the CDR3 is TGTGCCATCAATCAGGGGGCCCACGAGCAGTACTTC.

The chain carries TRBV25-1 and TRBJ1-1; D gene unclear. The CDR3 covers 11 residues. From germline, CDR1 is MGHDK and CDR2 SYGVNS. V was trimmed by 1 base and J by 11 bases, leaving 8 bases between them. CDR3 in amino acids: CASSESYLAFF. CDR3 sequence (DNA): TGTGCCAGCAGTGAATCCTACCTGGCTTTCTTT.

This clone was picked up a small number of times. The chain joins TRBV28 to TRBJ2-4; 9 bases agree with TRBD1. Germline CDR1 and CDR2: MDHEN and SYDVKM. CDR3 length equals 15 residues. V trimming: 5 bases; J trimming: 7 bases; junction bases outside the gene matches: 9. The CDR3 DNA reads TGTGCCAGCAGTGCCGCCGGGACAGGGACGAACATTCAGTACTTC. It is translated as CASSAAGTGTNIQYF.

The chain is built from TRBV11-2 and TRBJ2-7; maybe TRBD1 (5 bases). Trimming pared 5 bases from V and 3 bases from J, leaving 11 bases between. Germline V gene sequence: CDR1 SGHAT, CDR2 FQNNGV. The CDR3 covers 13 residues. CDR3 coding DNA: TGTGCCAGCAGCGAACAGGAATACTACGAGCAGTACTTC. Translation gives CASSEQEYYEQYF.

This chain uses TRBV9 with TRBJ1-2; D remains ambiguous. CDR3 length: 15 amino acids. CDR1 SGDLS and CDR2 YYNGEE come from the germline V gene. The V gene lost 0 bases and the J gene lost 2 bases, with 11 bases spanning the gap. The CDR3 reads CASSVDTQPNYGYTF. The DNA for the CDR3 is TGTGCCAGCAGCGTAGATACTCAACCGAACTATGGCTACACCTTC.